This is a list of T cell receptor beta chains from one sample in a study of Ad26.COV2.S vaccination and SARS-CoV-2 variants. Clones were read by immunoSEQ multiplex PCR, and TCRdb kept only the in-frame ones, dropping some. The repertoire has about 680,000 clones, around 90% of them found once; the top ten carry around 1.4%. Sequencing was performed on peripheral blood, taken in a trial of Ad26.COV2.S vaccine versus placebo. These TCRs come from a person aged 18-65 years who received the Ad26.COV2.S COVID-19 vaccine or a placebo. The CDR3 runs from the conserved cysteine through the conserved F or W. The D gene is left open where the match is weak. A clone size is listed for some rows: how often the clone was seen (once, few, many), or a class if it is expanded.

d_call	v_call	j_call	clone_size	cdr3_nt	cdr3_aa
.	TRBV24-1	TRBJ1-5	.	TGTGCCACCAGTGAGTTGGATCAGCCCCAGCATTTT	CATSELDQPQHF
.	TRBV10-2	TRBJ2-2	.	TGCGCCAGCCAAAGCGCGGCGCCCCACACGATCGGGGAGCTGTTTTTT	CASQSAAPHTIGELFF
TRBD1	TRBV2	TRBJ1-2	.	TGTGCCAGCGACGACAGGGGATCGGGACCTAACTATGGCTACACCTTC	CASDDRGSGPNYGYTF
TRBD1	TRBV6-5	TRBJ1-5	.	TGTGCCAGCAGCCGGGACAGCGGAAGCAATCAGCCCCAGCATTTT	CASSRDSGSNQPQHF
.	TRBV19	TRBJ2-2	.	TGTGCCAGTAGCTCAACTATACCGGGACAACTGATCCCCGGGGAGCTGTTTTTT	CASSSTIPGQLIPGELFF
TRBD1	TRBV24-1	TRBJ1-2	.	TGTGCCACCAGTGATTCCAGACAGGGTGAGAACTATGGCTACACCTTC	CATSDSRQGENYGYTF
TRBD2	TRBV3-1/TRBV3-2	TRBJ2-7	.	TGTGCCAGCAGCCAAGCTGGCGGGAGGGCCTACGAGCAGTACTTC	CASSQAGGRAYEQYF
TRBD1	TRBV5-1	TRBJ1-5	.	TGCGCCAGCAGCTTGACAGGGGACAATCAGCCCCAGCATTTT	CASSLTGDNQPQHF
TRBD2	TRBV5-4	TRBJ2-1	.	TGTGCCAGCAGCCCTACTAGCGGGGGGGCTAATGAGCAGTTCTTC	CASSPTSGGANEQFF
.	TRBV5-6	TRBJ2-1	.	TGTGCCAGCAGGTCCTCTTGGGGGCAGGGTGCAGACAATGAGCAGTTCTTC	CASRSSWGQGADNEQFF
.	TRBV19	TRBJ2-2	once	TGTGCCAGTAGTCCACCCCGCAGGGTTGGATCCGGGGAGCTGTTTTTT	CASSPPRRVGSGELFF
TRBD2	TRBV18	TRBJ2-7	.	TGTGCCAGCTCACCAGGACTAGCTTTTGACGAGCAGTACTTC	CASSPGLAFDEQYF
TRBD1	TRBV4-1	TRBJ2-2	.	TGCGCCAGCAGCCAATACGGACAGGGTAGGGACCGGGAGCTGTTTTTT	CASSQYGQGRDRELFF
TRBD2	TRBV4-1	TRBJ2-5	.	TGCGCCAGCAGCCAAGGAGCTAGCGGGGGGAAAGAGACCCAGTACTTC	CASSQGASGGKETQYF
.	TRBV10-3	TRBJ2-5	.	TGTGCCATCAGTGACATCTTAGGCCAAGAGACCCAGTACTTC	CAISDILGQETQYF
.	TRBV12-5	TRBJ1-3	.	TGTGCTAGTGGTTTAAACACCATATATTTT	CASGLNTIYF